This TCR beta chain appears in the sequencing data of a study of cytomegalovirus exposure and HLA in healthy donors (dated by TCRdb to 2016 to 2017). Regarding the complete study: According to an earlier analysis of 587 of the donors, about 170 million T cells yielded 90 million to 130 million unique TCR beta sequences and about 300 Gb of sequence data. About 300 gigabases of sequencing data and approximately 91 million unique TCR sequences made up an early release that covered under 750 HLA-typed donors. Of the approximately 400 genotyped donors, 81% were placed in the genetic ancestry cluster associated with self-reported Caucasian donors. The aim of the study was to test whether cataloging public T cell receptors could identify signatures of past pathogen exposure. The study used immunosequencing to profile the T cell repertoires of around 600 subjects and linked those repertoires to cytomegalovirus serostatus. In addition to the first cohort of approximately 670 subjects, a separate validation cohort of under 150 different subjects was used. To predict cytomegalovirus infection status, the study brought together high-throughput TCR immunosequencing, statistical association of individual TCRs with disease status, and machine learning. A later analysis re-examined previously published TCR beta repertoires from several hundred donors and added high-resolution HLA genotyping to investigate patterns of TCR occurrence. In the later analysis, no new phenotypic data were used to find candidate immune exposures; instead, reliance was placed on TCR beta sequences and their occurrence across donors. To decide whether each TCR beta V gene segment behaved as functional or pseudogenic, an earlier analysis of some 600 of the donors relied on high-throughput TCR beta sequencing. Alongside the repertoire data, information on donor age, sex, ethnicity and CMV serostatus was compiled. A later genetic analysis used genome-wide SNP genotypes for about three fifths of the roughly 700 donors, treating that subset as a discovery cohort. Every discovery cohort repertoire had been produced on one sequencing platform. Class I and class II HLA loci were covered by the typing at four-digit resolution. The number of typed donors differed by locus: 629-630 for A, B, C, DRB1 and DQB1; roughly 510 for DQA1; approximately 600 for DPA1; and around 450 for DPB1. About 5 DR-DQ haplotypes were handled as single units for association and clustering, since linkage in the cohort was strong. On average, around 240,000 unique TCR beta nucleotide sequences were sequenced per donor among a few hundred genotyped donors of the cohort, with roughly 20% of those sequences being non-productive.

The germline V gene encodes CDR1 SQVTM and CDR2 ANQGSEA. There are 15 amino acids in the CDR3, from cysteine to phenylalanine inclusive. Solely the CDR3 DNA is kept, with 45 bases framed from the first base. The germline ends are 22 bases apart after V is trimmed by 4 bases and J by 7 bases. The cohort consisted of hundreds of healthy bone marrow donors. At the time of sampling, every cohort member was nominally healthy, though immune exposures that went unrecorded were likely present. The donor was CMV seronegative and was included in the group of over 300 seronegative cohort members. A peripheral blood sample was provided by each donor, and peripheral blood mononuclear cells were used for TCR beta sequencing. The Qiagen DNeasy Blood Extraction Kit was used to extract genomic DNA from the blood cell samples. The method was the immunoSEQ multiplex PCR assay. The multiplex PCR relied on a mix of 60 forward primers for TCR Vbeta segments and 13 reverse primers for TCR Jbeta segments. Amplification of the CDR3 region of rearranged TCR beta genes was performed with a multiplex PCR assay on genomic DNA. Amplified TCR beta libraries were sequenced as 87-base-pair reads on the Illumina HiSeq System. The published analysis was carried out like this. A later analysis counted about 82 million unique TCR beta chains across the 666 repertoires, and 10 million to 11 million of these chains were shared by at least two donors. Raw reads were error-corrected and collapsed into unique sequences by a nearest-neighbor algorithm in which closely related sequences were merged to remove PCR and sequencing errors. V, D and J gene segments were assigned by aligning CDR3 sequences to IMGT reference sequences. For a sequence to be retained, a match of at least six nucleotides to both a V gene segment and a J gene segment was required. A rearrangement was called productive if the CDR3 had no stop codons and remained in frame with V and J, and every other rearrangement was called non-productive. Following IMGT convention, CDR3 was defined as the stretch from the second conserved V-encoded cysteine up to the conserved J-encoded phenylalanine. The earlier analysis of 587 of the donors excluded any sequence lacking an unambiguous match to a single V gene segment. An earlier analysis of 450 to 650 of the donors called V segments functional above 56.7% productive rearrangements and segregating when the between-donor standard deviation exceeded 5%. A statistical classification framework was developed to diagnose cytomegalovirus status using the catalog of TCR beta chain sequences. V and J gene assignment, in a later analysis, came from comparing TCR nucleotide sequences with IMGT/GENE-DB human TR gene sequences. The TCRdist pipeline was used in a later analysis to assign CDR3 sequences and most-parsimonious VDJ recombination scenarios. A later analysis defined each TCR beta chain by its CDR3 amino acid sequence plus V-gene family, and excluded reads lacking a unique V-gene family. As a way to deal with suspected cross-contamination and a sequencing artifact, a later analysis dropped 640 or so nucleotide sequences that were highly shared and had low generation probability. A later analysis calculated a clonal expansion index for each public chain from normalized within-repertoire ranks of inferred template counts. Generation probabilities in a later analysis came from a VDJ recombination model fitted to out-of-frame rearrangements, and those results were checked against IGoR. Hypergeometric tests were used in a later analysis to score TCR-TCR, TCR-HLA and TCR-CMV co-occurrence, with a repertoire-size bias correction applied to the TCR pairs. To estimate false discovery rates, a later analysis permuted the HLA or CMV assignments 20 times. In a later analysis, co-occurring TCRs were grouped using DBSCAN, with TCRdist sequence similarity added in when clustering inside HLA-allele-positive subsets. For co-occurrence clustering, repertoires with fewer than 30,000 or more than 120,000 public chains were excluded, along with five or six repertoires with anomalous nucleotide sharing. TCRdb holds this immuneACCESS table with in-frame rearrangements only. Some clones are missing; in checked studies, unresolved V genes explain under half, and the rest has no known cause. The V and J calls and clone size were taken over from that table, and D and trimming were inferred from the DNA. For this sample there are 25,000 to 30,000 clones; under 70% appear just once. The top ten hold 4.4% of the sample.

What the authors observed across the whole study: Correlated functional status among segregating V segments might be attributable to linkage disequilibrium, but an unknown experimental factor could not be ruled out. Three of the identified cytomegalovirus-associated TCR beta chains were confirmed in vitro to be specific for cytomegalovirus antigens. A later analysis found that most CMV-associated TCR beta chains appeared HLA-restricted, with HLA associations seemingly driven largely by CMV exposure. In a later genetic analysis, fewer N-insertions in productive TCRs were reported among donors in an Asian-associated ancestry cluster than the roughly 700-donor mean. Because HLA typing was unavailable for some donors at each locus, only the typed subset was used in association tests. Most TCR sequences were seen in very few donors, while some public TCRs were found in many individuals. An association between a missense DCLRE1C variant and V-gene and J-gene trimming of TCR beta chains was found in a later genetic analysis and replicated in an independent cohort. A cluster of highly shared sequence variants was judged likely to be a technical artifact of the sequencing pipeline. The classifier was reported to diagnose cytomegalovirus status with high specificity and sensitivity in both the original cohort and the validation cohort. A later analysis found that HLA-associated TCR beta chains were more clonally expanded and had lower generation probabilities than equally common non-associated chains. It was suggested by the authors that the approach could potentially be generalized to other disease states and immunological phenotypes. Sequencing depth was assumed to be roughly uniform across donors in the presence/absence analyses, though that assumption may not hold. Broadly in line with IMGT annotations, most TCR beta V segments showed up in productive rearrangements about 90% or about 30% of the time in an earlier analysis of roughly 590 of the donors. In a later analysis, about 16,000 TCR beta sequences were associated with specific HLA alleles at a false discovery rate of 0.05. A later analysis reported that several top co-occurrence clusters appeared linked to parvovirus B19, influenza, CMV and Epstein-Barr virus. In this cohort, only TCR beta chains were sequenced, and detectable features were limited by the absence of alpha or paired-chain data. A total of fewer than 200 TCR beta chains were listed by the study as associated with cytomegalovirus. Because the 87-base-pair reads could not distinguish some IMGT-functional V segments, including TRBV6-2 and TRBV6-3, those segments were excluded. CMV serostatus was the only immune exposure information available for the cohort. The earlier analysis of some 540 of the donors excluded roughly 17 rarely observed V segments, including chromosome 9 orphons, because counts were too low. According to a later analysis, TCR association rates differed among HLA loci, with DRB1 alleles showing the most associated TCRs and HLA-C alleles showing the fewest. Assigning TCR associations to individual alleles was difficult when HLA alleles, especially DR and DQ, strongly co-occurred. A further reported finding was that TCR beta sequences accurately predicted the HLA-A and HLA-B alleles for most subjects in the first cohort.

Only one count was recorded for this clone. The antigen it binds to is not known. Within one base of it there is no much larger clone, and no base qualities were kept. The sequence came from a woman between 50 and 59 years old in good health and CMV-seronegative. Source material: PBMCs. The V and J genes are TRBV29-1 and TRBJ1-2; TRBD1 is perhaps the D gene, given 5 matching bases. This receptor carries the CDR3 CSVVHRTTGVGGYTF. The sequenced DNA: TGCAGCGTTGTTCACAGGACGACGGGGGTTGGTGGCTACACCTTC.